One and the same sample provided the 24 T cell receptor beta chains below, sequenced in a study of blood T cell repertoires in COVID-19. Profiled with immunoSEQ multiplex PCR; TCRdb holds only in-frame clones, not every one. The sample lists some 280,000 clones, about nine tenths occurring once. The specimen was peripheral blood. Receptor source: a woman aged 55 to 70 with acute or convalescent COVID-19.

The gene calls are TRBV27 and TRBJ1-2, with 11 nucleotides matching TRBD1. V gave up 5 bases and J gave up 6 bases; unmatched junction bases: 5. Germline V CDR1 and CDR2: MNHEY, SMNVEV (reference sequence). CDR3 length: 14 residues. The CDR3 sequence is CASSPPGQGDGYTF. The CDR3 bases are TGTGCCAGCAGTCCGCCGGGACAGGGGGATGGCTACACCTTC.

The V and J genes are TRBV15 and TRBJ1-2, with 9 bases aligning to TRBD1. V shed 0 bases, J shed 4 bases, and the junction held 3 bases outside the gene matches. The CDR3 has 15 residues. The germline V gene has CDR1 LNHNV and CDR2 YYDKDF (reference sequence). The DNA for the CDR3 is TGTGCCACCAGCAGAGATGGGACAGGGAGCTATGGCTACACCTTC. It translates to CATSRDGTGSYGYTF.

This clone was counted once. This sequence joins TRBV19 and TRBJ1-5; maybe TRBD1 (5 bases). V was shortened by 6 bases and J by 6 bases, with 18 bases between the two germline ends. Germline V gene data show CDR1 as LNHDA and CDR2 as SQIVND (reference sequence). CDR3 length: 15 residues. In nucleotides, the CDR3 is TGTGCCAGTAGGGATGGCGGGGGACGAGGTCAGCCCCAGCATTTT. Translated: CASRDGGGRGQPQHF.

The chain links TRBV7-2 to TRBJ1-1, with D perhaps matching TRBD1 (5 bases). The germline gives CDR1 SGHTA, CDR2 FQGNSA. The CDR3 has 15 residues. With 2 bases removed from V and 1 base from J, the gap between germline ends came to 11 bases. CDR3 sequence (DNA): TGTGCCAGCAGCTTACCCGGCGGGGGGAACACTGAAGCTTTCTTT. Protein product: CASSLPGGGNTEAFF.

This chain uses TRBV21-1 with TRBJ2-2; the D call in the table, TRBD1, was not verified against the DNA. TRBV21-1 is flagged as a pseudogene. This CDR3 is 16 amino acids long. The CDR3 reads CASSRGQGTNTGELFF. CDR3 DNA: TGTGCCAGCAGTAGGGGACAGGGTACTAACACCGGGGAGCTGTTTTTT.

This clone has only one observation. The chain combines TRBV9 with TRBJ1-3; TRBD1 might be the D (6 bases). This CDR3 has 15 amino acids. With 4 bases removed from V and 0 bases from J, the gap between germline ends came to 11 bases. Germline values: CDR1 SGDLS, CDR2 YYNGEE. As DNA, the CDR3 is TGTGCCAGCAGCCCTCTACAGGGCTCTGGAAACACCATATATTTT. Its translation is CASSPLQGSGNTIYF.

This clone was seen a single time. The CDR3 is CASSQELAGEADTQYF. The DNA of the CDR3 is TGTGCCAGCAGCCAGGAACTAGCGGGGGAGGCAGATACGCAGTATTTT. The V and J genes are TRBV3-1 (or the pseudogene TRBV3-2) and TRBJ2-3; 11 bases agree with TRBD2. Looked up from germline, CDR1 is LGHDT and CDR2 is YNNKEL (reference sequence). The CDR3 totals 16 residues. Losses at the gene ends were 3 bases for V and 4 bases for J; bases not matched to a gene: 6.

The chain employs TRBV6-5 and TRBJ2-1; D call uncertain. V was trimmed by 7 bases and J by 0 bases, leaving 13 bases between them. The germline V gene encodes CDR1 MNHEY and CDR2 SVGAGI. The CDR3 consists of 15 residues. Written as DNA, the CDR3 is TGTGCCAGCACCTCGAGAGTAAGCTCCTACAATGAGCAGTTCTTC. Its translation: CASTSRVSSYNEQFF.

This rearrangement joins TRBV9 to TRBJ2-3; 12 positions match TRBD2. Germline loops: CDR1 SGDLS, CDR2 YYNGEE. The CDR3 consists of 16 residues. Trimming cost V 4 bases and J 0 bases; bases outside gene matches: 3. As DNA, the CDR3 is TGTGCCAGCAGCCAGACTAGCGGGGGAAGCACAGATACGCAGTATTTT. It translates to CASSQTSGGSTDTQYF.

This CDR3 is CASSPGTWDEPQHF. The DNA for the CDR3 is TGCGCCAGCAGCCCTGGGACATGGGATGAGCCCCAGCATTTT. V usage is TRBV5-1 and J usage is TRBJ1-5; D perhaps matches TRBD1 (6 bases). With 4 bases removed from V and 8 bases from J, the gap between germline ends came to 16 bases. Germline CDR1 is SGHRS and CDR2 is YFSETQ. The CDR3 has 14 amino acids. The full variable domain, with the rest looked up from reference TRBV5-1 and TRBJ1-5, is KAGVTQTPRYLIKTRGQQVTLSCSPISGHRSVSWYQQTPGQGLQFLFEYFSETQRNKGNFPGRFSGRQFSNSRSEMNVSTLELGDSALYLCASSPGTWDEPQHFGDGTRLSIL.

This clone has a single count. The V and J genes are TRBV5-5 and TRBJ1-5; D may be TRBD1 (5 bases). Trimming shortened V by 4 bases and J by 4 bases, and 15 bases separated the two germline ends. The CDR3 runs to 15 residues. The V gene's germline CDR1 is SGHKS and CDR2 YYEKEE (reference sequence). CDR3 nucleotide sequence: TGTGCCAGCAGCAGAACCGGGACTGAGAATCAGCCCCAGCATTTT. Amino acids: CASSRTGTENQPQHF.

The CDR3 DNA reads as TGCGCCAGCAGTTTACAGGGGGACTCTAACTATGGCTACACCTTC. Encoded protein: CASSLQGDSNYGYTF. The chain employs TRBV5-1 and TRBJ1-2, with 8 bases that match TRBD1. CDR3 length: 15 amino acids. Germline loops: CDR1 SGHRS, CDR2 YFSETQ. The V and J ends lost 5 bases and 0 bases, in that order; junction bases with no gene match: 6.

The chain links TRBV9 to TRBJ2-7, with TRBD1 identical over 8 bases. The CDR3 spans 15 residues. The germline CDR1 and CDR2 sequences are SGDLS and YYNGEE. V trimming: 0 bases; J trimming: 6 bases; junction bases outside the gene matches: 8. CDR3 nucleotides: TGTGCCAGCAGCGTAGGGGCAGGGGGCTTCGCCGAGCAGTACTTC. It translates to CASSVGAGGFAEQYF.

The chain recombines TRBV7-2 with TRBJ2-7; 8 nucleotides match TRBD1. CDR1 is SGHTA and CDR2 is FQGNSA in the germline V gene. Unmatched junction bases numbered 4, after V lost 1 base and J lost 5 bases. The CDR3 is made up of 14 amino acids. This CDR3 reads CASSLDRGSNEQYF. CDR3 sequence (DNA): TGTGCCAGCAGCTTAGACAGGGGGTCTAACGAGCAGTACTTC.

The rearrangement joins TRBV30 to TRBJ2-1; D is ambiguous. In germline, CDR1 is GTSNPN, CDR2 SVGIG (reference sequence). The CDR3 is 14 residues long. The ends were cut back, 4 bases at V and 7 bases at J, with 17 bases in the middle. CDR3 DNA sequence: TGTGCCTGGACCCCAGTGAACGGGTGGAATGAGCAGTTCTTC. The encoded protein is CAWTPVNGWNEQFF.

The rearrangement joins TRBV28 to TRBJ1-3, with D unresolved. The CDR3 loop spans 15 amino acids. With 2 bases removed from V and 4 bases from J, the gap between germline ends came to 12 bases. Per germline, CDR1 MDHEN and CDR2 SYDVKM. The CDR3 loop reads CASSLGHGRGNTIYF. CDR3 nucleotide sequence: TGTGCCAGCAGTTTAGGGCACGGGAGGGGAAACACCATATATTTT.

The V and J genes are TRBV2 and TRBJ1-1, with D uncertain. This CDR3 comprises 11 residues. V was cut by 8 bases and J by 3 bases, with 7 bases left in between. The germline gives CDR1 SNHLY, CDR2 FYNNEI. CDR3 region: CASGGDTEAFF. In DNA, the CDR3 is TGTGCCAGCGGTGGAGACACTGAAGCTTTCTTT.

The V and J genes are TRBV28 and TRBJ2-7; 7 nucleotides match TRBD1. Germline V gene sequence: CDR1 MDHEN, CDR2 SYDVKM. With 5 bases clipped from V and 3 bases from J, the junction kept 10 bases outside the gene matches. This CDR3 contains 15 residues. The CDR3 loop reads CASSPWDSQNYEQYF. DNA of the CDR3: TGTGCCAGCAGTCCCTGGGACAGTCAAAACTACGAGCAGTACTTC.

This rearrangement joins TRBV28 to TRBJ1-2; D unclear. The CDR3 has 13 amino acids. Trimming took 3 bases from V and 4 from J, leaving 9 bases between them. In germline, CDR1 is MDHEN, CDR2 SYDVKM. CDR3: CASSLRLTYGYTF. CDR3 in DNA: TGTGCCAGCAGTTTGCGACTTACCTATGGCTACACCTTC.

This rearrangement joins TRBV28 to TRBJ1-5; the D is unclear. Looked up from germline, CDR1 is MDHEN and CDR2 is SYDVKM. Trimming pared 5 bases from V and 3 bases from J, leaving 17 bases between. This CDR3 has 16 residues. The chain's CDR3 is CASSPLGNLANQPQHF. CDR3 DNA: TGTGCCAGCAGTCCCCTAGGAAACCTAGCCAATCAGCCCCAGCATTTT.

V gene TRBV4-1 combines with J gene TRBJ1-6; D ambiguous. CDR1 and CDR2 (germline): MGHRA, YSYEKL. Trimming shortened V by 0 bases and J by 6 bases, and 12 bases separated the two germline ends. CDR3 length equals 16 residues. CDR3 region: CASSQDITESNSPLHF. CDR3 nucleotide sequence: TGCGCCAGCAGCCAAGATATCACAGAAAGTAATTCACCCCTCCACTTT.

This clone appeared once. The genes are TRBV28 and TRBJ1-1; perhaps TRBD1 as D (5 bases). Germline-derived CDR1 and CDR2 are MDHEN and SYDVKM. CDR3 length equals 12 residues. Trimming took off 7 bases at V and 3 bases at J, with 9 bases between the two ends. The CDR3 sequence is CASTTVYTEAFF. CDR3 nucleotides: TGTGCCAGCACGACAGTTTACACTGAAGCTTTCTTT.

This clone was counted a single time. The CDR3 loop is CASRTTGGWSRTNEKLFF. CDR3 coding DNA: TGTGCCAGCAGGACGACAGGGGGATGGTCGCGGACTAATGAAAAACTGTTTTTT. The rearrangement links TRBV27 to TRBJ1-4, with 9 bases that match TRBD1. CDR3 length: 18 residues. Per germline, CDR1 MNHEY and CDR2 SMNVEV (reference sequence). J lost 2 bases, V lost 6 bases, and 13 bases had no gene match.

The CDR3 sequence is CASSPSGALNQPQHF. CDR3 DNA: TGTGCCAGCAGCCCCAGCGGGGCCCTCAATCAGCCCCAGCATTTT. J is TRBJ1-5 and V is TRBV9, with a possible D match to TRBD1 (5 bases). Germline CDR1 and CDR2: SGDLS and YYNGEE. CDR3 length equals 15 residues. Trimming cost V 4 bases and J 3 bases, with 14 bases left between them.